These 18 T cell receptor beta chains share one sample of origin, sequenced in a study of OX40 agonist ivuxolimab in advanced cancers. Method: immunoSEQ multiplex PCR; TCRdb's copy keeps in-frame clones and lacks some. This table has 45,000 to 50,000 clones, more than 85% appearing once. The sequencing here drew on CD4+ or CD8+ T cells sorted from blood, taken in a trial of the OX40 agonist ivuxolimab. Source of these receptors: an adult with an advanced solid tumor such as melanoma, head and neck, liver or kidney cancer.

The V call is TRBV5-4, the J call TRBJ1-4, with TRBD1 matching 9 bases. The CDR3 runs to 15 residues. Germline V gene lookup returns CDR1 SGHNT and CDR2 YYREEE (reference sequence). V dropped 4 bases and J dropped 3; count of bases not matched to a gene: 4. CDR3 loop: CASSLQGAPNEKLFF. The CDR3 coding sequence is TGTGCCAGCAGCCTACAGGGGGCTCCTAATGAAAAACTGTTTTTT.

The rearrangement links TRBV7-3 to TRBJ1-5; 9 bases are a match to TRBD1. Germline trimming cut 5 bases from V and 1 base from J; bases unmatched to any gene: 3. The CDR3 sequence is 15 residues long. Germline assignment: CDR1 SGHTA and CDR2 FQGTGA. The CDR3 region is CASSPGQGSNQPQHF. The DNA for the CDR3 is TGTGCCAGCAGCCCCGGACAGGGGAGCAATCAGCCCCAGCATTTT.

J is TRBJ2-7 and V is TRBV4-1, with D uncertain. Germline V gives CDR1 MGHRA, CDR2 YSYEKL. The germline V and J ends were trimmed by 2 bases and 2 bases, with 7 bases remaining between them. The CDR3 totals 13 residues. The CDR3 region is CASSQTTAYEQYF. The CDR3 DNA reads as TGCGCCAGCAGCCAAACGACGGCCTACGAGCAGTACTTC.

The V and J genes are TRBV9 and TRBJ1-1; D is unclear. The V gene's germline CDR1 is SGDLS and CDR2 YYNGEE. V was clipped by 0 bases and J by 2 bases, with 5 bases between them. The CDR3 covers 13 residues. The CDR3, as DNA: TGTGCCAGCAGCGTAGCTGTAAACACTGAAGCTTTCTTT. It specifies CASSVAVNTEAFF.

A note on this clone: A junction end diverges from the germline sequence, so it may reflect a read error. CDR3 in amino acids: CAWTTSTAELFF. The DNA for the CDR3 is TGTGCCTGGACCACGAGCACCGCGGAGCTGTTTTTT. V is TRBV30 and J is TRBJ2-2; no reliable D call. CDR1 and CDR2 from the germline V gene are GTSNPN and SVGIG (reference sequence). The CDR3 spans 12 residues.

This clone has a single count. This chain connects TRBV5-6 to TRBJ2-2; TRBD2 aligns across 10 bases. Germline CDR1 SGHDT, CDR2 YYEEEE. The V gene end was trimmed by 4 bases and the J gene end by 3 bases; junction bases not matched to a gene: 9. The length of the CDR3 is 17 residues. CDR3 in amino acids: CASSLSPSGRYTGELFF. The CDR3, as DNA: TGTGCCAGCAGCCTTTCGCCTAGCGGGAGATACACCGGGGAGCTGTTTTTT.

V and J are TRBV6-6 and TRBJ1-2; 7 bases are a match to TRBD1. The germline V gene has CDR1 MNHNY and CDR2 SVGAGI (reference sequence). The CDR3 has 15 amino acids. V gave up 4 bases and J gave up 0 bases; unmatched junction bases: 5. For the CDR3, the DNA is TGTGCCAGCAGTTCTCGCGGGACAGCTAACTATGGCTACACCTTC. It is translated as CASSSRGTANYGYTF.

The chain is built from TRBV13 and TRBJ1-1, with 7 bases fitting TRBD1. Trimming removed 4 bases from V and 5 bases from J; junction bases left unmatched: 4. The CDR3 totals 13 residues. Germline lookup yields CDR1 PRHDT and CDR2 FYEKMQ (reference sequence). The CDR3 loop is CASSSQGGTEAFF. The CDR3 DNA follows: TGTGCCAGCAGCTCTCAGGGGGGGACTGAAGCTTTCTTT.

The chain links TRBV29-1 to TRBJ1-2, with TRBD1 matching over 11 bases. Germline CDR1 reads SQVTM; CDR2 reads ANQGSEA. This CDR3 region has 13 residues. V shed 4 bases, J shed 8 bases, and the junction held 6 bases outside the gene matches. CDR3 protein: CSVASGTGGGYTF. The CDR3 DNA follows: TGCAGCGTTGCCTCCGGGACAGGGGGGGGCTACACCTTC.

This clone was found once. V is TRBV5-1 and J is TRBJ2-3; D unresolved. Per germline, CDR1 SGHRS and CDR2 YFSETQ. The CDR3 sequence is 14 residues long. Trimming pared 0 bases from V and 0 bases from J, leaving 5 bases between. CDR3 nucleotides: TGCGCCAGCAGCTTGGAAGGCAGCACAGATACGCAGTATTTT. Its translation is CASSLEGSTDTQYF.

Notes on this clone: Other DNA sequences in the same sample also yield this CDR3. The chain joins TRBV10-3 to TRBJ2-5, with D uncertain. From germline, CDR1 is ENHRY and CDR2 SYGVKD. The CDR3 is 13 amino acids. Trimming left V 0 bases short and J 5 bases short, with 7 bases between. The CDR3 sequence is CAISESSRETQYF. The CDR3 bases are TGTGCCATCAGTGAGTCGAGCCGGGAGACCCAGTACTTC.

This sequence joins TRBV9 and TRBJ2-3; 7 nucleotides match TRBD2. Germline lookup yields CDR1 SGDLS and CDR2 YYNGEE. Losses at the gene ends were 0 bases for V and 0 bases for J; bases not matched to a gene: 4. The CDR3 covers 16 residues. The CDR3 loop is CASSVGISGSTDTQYF. The CDR3, as DNA: TGTGCCAGCAGCGTAGGAATTAGCGGGAGCACAGATACGCAGTATTTT.

This rearrangement joins TRBV2 to TRBJ2-3; the D is unclear. The CDR3 runs to 13 residues. The germline V gene encodes CDR1 SNHLY and CDR2 FYNNEI. The V and J ends lost 1 base and 8 bases respectively, with 10 bases between them. The CDR3 bases are TGTGCCAGCAGTGAAGAAGAAATGGGTACGCAGTATTTT. Protein sequence: CASSEEEMGTQYF.

The J gene is TRBJ1-1, the V gene TRBV10-3, with 8 bases fitting TRBD1. The CDR3 is 16 residues long. The germline CDR1 and CDR2 sequences are ENHRY and SYGVKD. J was trimmed by 2 bases and V by 3 bases; bases with no gene match: 8. CDR3 DNA sequence: TGTGCCATCAGTGACCGCCAGGGGGCGTTTAACACTGAAGCTTTCTTT. This translates into CAISDRQGAFNTEAFF.

The rearrangement uses TRBV5-6 and TRBJ2-7; possible D gene TRBD1, 5 bases. CDR1 and CDR2 (germline): SGHDT, YYEEEE. Trimming stripped 3 bases from V and 3 bases from J, with 13 bases between. The CDR3 extends over 14 amino acids. CDR3 in amino acids: CASSYQTGYYEQYF. CDR3 in DNA: TGTGCCAGCAGCTATCAAACAGGATACTACGAGCAGTACTTC.

This clone has only one observation. The V call is TRBV6-1, the J call TRBJ1-2; maybe TRBD1 (6 bases). The germline V gene encodes CDR1 MNHNS and CDR2 SASEGT. The CDR3 covers 14 residues. The ends were cut back, 6 bases at V and 3 bases at J, with 14 bases in the middle. This chain's CDR3 is CASRLRGGDYGYTF. The DNA for the CDR3 is TGTGCCAGCAGACTCAGGGGCGGCGACTATGGCTACACCTTC.

This clone was recorded only once. The chain joins TRBV11-1 to TRBJ2-3, with 7 bases fitting TRBD2. The ends lost 5 bases at V and 3 bases at J; junction bases unmatched: 8. The V gene's germline CDR1 is SGHAT and CDR2 FQDESV (reference sequence). The CDR3 runs to 15 residues. The CDR3 coding sequence is TGTGCCAGCAGCGCAGCTCTAGCGGTAACAGATACGCAGTATTTT. It yields the protein CASSAALAVTDTQYF.

The genes are TRBV19 and TRBJ1-4; D unclear. The V end lost 4 bases, the J end lost 0 bases, and 12 bases lay between the germline ends. The CDR3 sequence is 16 residues long. Germline CDR1 is LNHDA and CDR2 is SQIVND (reference sequence). The CDR3 DNA reads TGTGCCAGTAGTAGCGACGCCCTCACAACTAATGAAAAACTGTTTTTT. This translates into CASSSDALTTNEKLFF.